The next 30 T cell receptor beta chains were all read from a single sample in a study of shared clonotypes between healthy human individuals. The naive CD8 subset, CD45RO-negative cells positively selected for CCR7, excluded terminally differentiated effector memory CD45RA+ cells. Libraries were prepared by immunoSEQ multiplex PCR; TCRdb keeps only in-frame clonotypes and omits some of them. The sample holds millions of clones, around 96% seen once. The sample comprised naive CD8+ T cells sorted from blood. The receptors originated from a man aged 18 to 29 in good health.

Worth noting for this clone: The junction departs from germline at one end; a sequencing error may be responsible. The CDR3 loop reads CASSLTLAGGLGETQYF. CDR3 DNA sequence: TGTGCTAGCAGCTTAACCCTAGCGGGGGGGCTCGGAGAGACCCAGTACTTC. This sequence joins TRBV7-7 and TRBJ2-5; 12 bases agree with TRBD2. This CDR3 is built from 17 residues. Germline V gene data show CDR1 as SSHAT and CDR2 as FNYEAQ (reference sequence). The full variable domain, its missing parts supplied by reference TRBV7-7 and TRBJ2-5, is GAGVSQSPRYKVTKRGQDVTLRCDPISSHATLYWYQQALGQGPEFLTYFNYEAQPDKSGLPSDRFSAERPEGSISTLTIQRTEQRDSAMYRCASSLTLAGGLGETQYFGPGTRLLVL.

V usage is TRBV13 and J usage is TRBJ2-2, with no clear D. The CDR3 sequence is 14 residues long. Trimming stripped 1 base from V and 2 bases from J, with 5 bases between. Germline values: CDR1 PRHDT, CDR2 FYEKMQ (reference sequence). CDR3 in DNA: TGTGCCAGCAGCTTAGATGTCAACACCGGGGAGCTGTTTTTT. Residues: CASSLDVNTGELFF.

This chain connects TRBV6-1 to TRBJ2-7; no clear D. Between the trimmed V and J ends, which lost 5 bases and 3 bases, there was a span of 8 bases. The CDR3 has 12 amino acids. Germline values: CDR1 MNHNS, CDR2 SASEGT. The CDR3 coding sequence is TGTGCCAGCAGTTTTAACTTCTACGAGCAGTACTTC. Translating it yields CASSFNFYEQYF.

The chain combines TRBV7-9 with TRBJ2-1; D is possibly TRBD2 (7 bases). Germline V gene data show CDR1 as SEHNR and CDR2 as FQNEAQ (reference sequence). CDR3 length: 13 amino acids. The V end was cut by 7 bases, the J end by 6 bases, with 13 bases between. CDR3 sequence reads: CASNGGQTNEQFF. CDR3 nucleotides: TGTGCCAGCAACGGGGGGCAGACCAATGAGCAGTTCTTC. The full variable domain, rest sourced from reference TRBV7-9 and TRBJ2-1, is DTGVSQNPRHKITKRGQNVTFRCDPISEHNRLYWYRQTLGQGPEFLTYFQNEAQLEKSRLLSDRFSAERPKGSFSTLEIQRTEQGDSAMYLCASNGGQTNEQFFGPGTRLTVL.

The chain is built from TRBV10-1 and TRBJ2-7, with D possibly matching TRBD1 (6 bases). Per germline, CDR1 WNHNN and CDR2 SYGVQD (reference sequence). The CDR3 covers 14 residues. CDR3 nucleotide sequence: TGCGCTGGCCAGCAGCGCCAGGGGACCTACGAGCAGTACTTC. Its translation is CAGQQRQGTYEQYF.

J is TRBJ2-1 and V is TRBV13; D possibly corresponds to TRBD2 (5 bases). The CDR3 covers 15 residues. Germline-derived CDR1 and CDR2 are PRHDT and FYEKMQ (reference sequence). Trimming shortened V by 5 bases and J by 4 bases, and 15 bases separated the two germline ends. The CDR3, as DNA: TGTGCCAGCAGCATACTCCGGGAAGGATACAATGAGCAGTTCTTC. Translating it yields CASSILREGYNEQFF.

The rearrangement links TRBV30 to TRBJ1-1; D is unresolved. Trimming stripped 0 bases from V and 4 bases from J, with 18 bases between. CDR1 and CDR2 from the germline V gene are GTSNPN and SVGIG (reference sequence). The CDR3 sequence is 16 residues long. This CDR3 is CAWSVSVQADPTEAFF. The CDR3, as DNA: TGTGCCTGGAGTGTAAGTGTCCAGGCCGACCCCACTGAAGCTTTCTTT.

A note on this clone: Other DNA sequences in this specimen translate into the identical CDR3. The chain joins TRBV5-1 to TRBJ2-7; D unresolved. CDR3 size: 12 residues. Germline CDR1 and CDR2: SGHRS and YFSETQ. V dropped 0 bases and J dropped 4 bases, with 5 bases sitting between them. The CDR3 DNA follows: TGCGCCAGCAGCTTGGTGGGGTACGAGCAGTACTTC. This encodes CASSLVGYEQYF.

This chain uses TRBV27 with TRBJ2-3; D might be TRBD1 (5 bases). CDR3 size: 13 residues. Trimming cost V 0 bases and J 10 bases, with 11 bases left between them. Looked up from germline, CDR1 is MNHEY and CDR2 is SMNVEV (reference sequence). The CDR3 DNA reads as TGTGCCAGCAGTTTATCCCTCAGGGATGCGCAGTATTTT. This gives the protein CASSLSLRDAQYF.

This chain connects TRBV6-4 to TRBJ1-1; D remains unclear. From germline, CDR1 is MRHNA and CDR2 SNTAGT. This CDR3 has 13 amino acids. V was cut by 9 bases and J by 7 bases, with 18 bases left in between. CDR3 sequence reads: CARIGRNHREAFF. The CDR3 bases are TGTGCCAGAATAGGGAGGAACCATCGTGAAGCTTTCTTT.

The CDR3 nucleotides read TGTGCCAGCAGCCAACTTGACAGGGGGCTCGACGAGCAGTACTTC. Translating it yields CASSQLDRGLDEQYF. The rearrangement links TRBV4-2 to TRBJ2-7; 10 bases align to TRBD1. Germline trimming cut 2 bases from V and 5 bases from J; bases unmatched to any gene: 6. In germline, CDR1 is LGHNA, CDR2 YNFKEQ. The CDR3 is 15 residues long.

The CDR3 here is CASSQDGPEGDNTEAFF. CDR3 DNA: TGCGCCAGCAGCCAAGATGGGCCGGAGGGGGATAACACTGAAGCTTTCTTT. The chain uses TRBV4-3 and TRBJ1-1, with a weak D call TRBD1 (6 bases). Germline V gives CDR1 LGHNA, CDR2 YSLEER. CDR3 length: 17 amino acids. V dropped 0 bases and J dropped 2 bases, with 16 bases sitting between them.

As regards this clone: This specimen includes other DNA sequences encoding the same CDR3. This rearrangement joins TRBV27 to TRBJ1-2; weak D call: TRBD1 (5 bases). V lost 0 bases to trimming and J lost 2 bases, with 7 bases between them. This CDR3 is 14 amino acids long. The germline V gene encodes CDR1 MNHEY and CDR2 SMNVEV (reference sequence). The CDR3 loop reads CASSLSSGNYGYTF. The DNA of the CDR3 is TGTGCCAGCAGTTTATCGTCAGGGAACTATGGCTACACCTTC.

The chain combines TRBV6-1 with TRBJ2-3, with TRBD2 matching 8 bases. This CDR3 spans 13 amino acids. Germline V lookup: CDR1 MNHNS, CDR2 SASEGT. Trimming removed 2 bases from V and 11 bases from J; junction bases left unmatched: 6. Here the CDR3 DNA reads TGTGCCAGCAGTGAAAGGACTAGCTGGAGGCAGTATTTT. This codes for CASSERTSWRQYF.

The chain is built from TRBV5-6 and TRBJ2-5; 8 nucleotides match TRBD1. Germline CDR1 reads SGHDT; CDR2 reads YYEEEE. The CDR3 covers 16 residues. The V gene end was trimmed by 3 bases and the J gene end by 2 bases; junction bases not matched to a gene: 9. CDR3 loop: CASSSRQGQGQETQYF. DNA for the CDR3: TGTGCCAGCAGCTCACGACAAGGACAGGGACAAGAGACCCAGTACTTC.

This clone was seen only once. The gene calls are TRBV2 and TRBJ2-7; D may be TRBD2 (7 bases). Germline lookup yields CDR1 SNHLY and CDR2 FYNNEI. The CDR3 has 16 amino acids. The germline V and J ends were trimmed by 2 bases and 5 bases, with 19 bases remaining between them. The CDR3 reads CASSESGLGGSHEQYF. CDR3 bases: TGTGCCAGCAGTGAATCCGGACTAGGGGGGTCTCACGAGCAGTACTTC.

This sequence joins TRBV4-3 and TRBJ2-1, with 8 positions matching TRBD2. The CDR3 loop spans 16 amino acids. Germline values: CDR1 LGHNA, CDR2 YSLEER. V was pared by 0 bases and J by 3 bases, with 4 bases of the junction left unmatched. CDR3 DNA: TGCGCCAGCAGCCAAGAAACCGGGGGGGACTACAATGAGCAGTTCTTC. It yields the protein CASSQETGGDYNEQFF.

Details on this clone: Other DNA sequences in the sample encode the same CDR3. The CDR3 sequence: CASSPGTIYEQYF. DNA of the CDR3: TGTGCCAGCAGTCCGGGGACTATCTACGAGCAGTACTTC. This chain links TRBV9 with TRBJ2-7; 7 bases fit TRBD2. V gave up 5 bases and J gave up 3 bases; unmatched junction bases: 5. The germline CDR1 and CDR2 sequences are SGDLS and YYNGEE. This CDR3 has 13 residues.

The V call is TRBV30, the J call TRBJ2-7, with D possibly matching TRBD2 (5 bases). CDR1 is GTSNPN, CDR2 SVGIG, per germline (reference sequence). This CDR3 comprises 13 residues. Trimming stripped 5 bases from V and 1 base from J, with 12 bases between. The CDR3 sequence is CAWVQRTSYEQYF. The CDR3 nucleotides are TGTGCCTGGGTACAGAGGACTTCCTACGAGCAGTACTTC.

This chain's CDR3 is CASSASGGYQETQYF. CDR3 DNA: TGTGCCAGCAGCGCCTCGGGGGGGTACCAAGAGACCCAGTACTTC. The chain links TRBV9 to TRBJ2-5, with 8 nucleotides matching TRBD2. Germline V lookup: CDR1 SGDLS, CDR2 YYNGEE. The CDR3 extends over 15 amino acids. The V gene end was trimmed by 3 bases and the J gene end by 0 bases; junction bases not matched to a gene: 4.

The chain has TRBV5-4 and TRBJ2-3; D may be TRBD2 (5 bases). Trimming pared 5 bases from V and 6 bases from J, leaving 10 bases between. The CDR3 is 12 residues long. CDR1 SGHNT and CDR2 YYREEE come from the germline V gene (reference sequence). Here the CDR3 DNA reads TGTGCCAGCAGTCGGGGTGACGATACGCAGTATTTT. As protein: CASSRGDDTQYF.

The chain is built from TRBV4-3 and TRBJ2-2; 8 bases agree with TRBD1. From germline, CDR1 is LGHNA and CDR2 YSLEER. The CDR3 is made up of 17 amino acids. The ends lost 1 base at V and 7 bases at J; junction bases unmatched: 11. CDR3 amino acids: CASSQGVRAGGLGELFF. The CDR3 DNA reads TGCGCCAGCAGCCAAGGGGTTCGGGCAGGGGGCCTCGGGGAGCTGTTTTTT.

CDR3 loop: CASSPSLLSTYGYTF. The DNA of the CDR3 is TGCGCCAGCAGCCCCTCCCTACTCTCTACCTATGGCTACACCTTC. The rearrangement links TRBV5-1 to TRBJ1-2; no clear D gene. The CDR3 spans 15 residues. The V and J ends lost 4 bases and 4 bases respectively, with 17 bases between them. The V gene's germline CDR1 is SGHRS and CDR2 YFSETQ.

This clone was observed a few times. The rearrangement links TRBV6-5 to TRBJ2-2, with D hard to call. Trimming shortened V by 0 bases and J by 6 bases, and 8 bases separated the two germline ends. The germline V gene has CDR1 MNHEY and CDR2 SVGAGI. There are 14 residues in the CDR3. CDR3 bases: TGTGCCAGCAGTTACTCGATAATCGCCGGGGAGCTGTTTTTT. It yields the protein CASSYSIIAGELFF.

J is TRBJ2-7 and V is TRBV4-2, with TRBD1 matching over 8 bases. V shed 1 base, J shed 6 bases, and the junction held 8 bases outside the gene matches. The CDR3 spans 15 residues. Per the germline V gene, CDR1 is LGHNA and CDR2 is YNFKEQ. The CDR3 protein is CASSQGGTGFFEQYF. For the CDR3, the DNA is TGTGCCAGCAGCCAAGGGGGGACAGGCTTTTTCGAGCAGTACTTC.

V is TRBV10-3 and J is TRBJ2-7; TRBD1 aligns across 7 bases. Germline CDR1 reads ENHRY; CDR2 reads SYGVKD. J gave up 2 bases and V 3 bases, and 10 bases lay outside the gene matches. This CDR3 is built from 16 residues. This CDR3 reads CAISDQPGQRTYEQYF. The DNA for the CDR3 is TGTGCCATCAGTGATCAACCGGGACAGAGGACCTACGAGCAGTACTTC.

J is TRBJ1-3 and V is TRBV4-1; TRBD1 is a possible D gene (6 bases). Germline V gene sequence: CDR1 MGHRA, CDR2 YSYEKL. The V end was cut by 0 bases, the J end by 4 bases, with 13 bases between. The CDR3 is made up of 16 amino acids. CDR3 sequence: CASSQDPVDRGNTIYF. The CDR3 DNA reads as TGCGCCAGCAGCCAAGACCCCGTCGACAGGGGAAACACCATATATTTT.

This chain connects TRBV27 to TRBJ2-7, with D maybe TRBD1 (6 bases). CDR3 size: 15 residues. V was shortened by 4 bases and J by 2 bases, with 15 bases between the two germline ends. Germline V CDR1 and CDR2: MNHEY, SMNVEV (reference sequence). In DNA, the CDR3 is TGTGCCAGCAGTTCCCCGAGTGGGGGCACCTACGAGCAGTACTTC. Its protein product is CASSSPSGGTYEQYF.

Notes on this clone: The sample carries other DNA sequences with the same CDR3. The genes are TRBV6-5 and TRBJ2-7; weak D call: TRBD2 (6 bases). The CDR3 is made up of 14 amino acids. Trimming cost V 2 bases and J 3 bases, with 11 bases left between them. Germline CDR1 is MNHEY and CDR2 is SVGAGI. CDR3 bases: TGTGCCAGCAGTTACAGCGGAGGGAGCTACGAGCAGTACTTC. Its protein is CASSYSGGSYEQYF.

Concerning this clone itself: Distinct nucleotide sequences in the sample also encode this CDR3. The chain uses TRBV27 and TRBJ2-2, with D possibly TRBD1 on 6 matching bases. Germline CDR1 is MNHEY and CDR2 is SMNVEV (reference sequence). Trimming removed 3 bases from V and 4 bases from J, with 6 bases in between. The CDR3 sequence is 13 residues long. Here the CDR3 DNA reads TGTGCCAGCAGTTTGGACAGCACCGGGGAGCTGTTTTTT. This translates into CASSLDSTGELFF.